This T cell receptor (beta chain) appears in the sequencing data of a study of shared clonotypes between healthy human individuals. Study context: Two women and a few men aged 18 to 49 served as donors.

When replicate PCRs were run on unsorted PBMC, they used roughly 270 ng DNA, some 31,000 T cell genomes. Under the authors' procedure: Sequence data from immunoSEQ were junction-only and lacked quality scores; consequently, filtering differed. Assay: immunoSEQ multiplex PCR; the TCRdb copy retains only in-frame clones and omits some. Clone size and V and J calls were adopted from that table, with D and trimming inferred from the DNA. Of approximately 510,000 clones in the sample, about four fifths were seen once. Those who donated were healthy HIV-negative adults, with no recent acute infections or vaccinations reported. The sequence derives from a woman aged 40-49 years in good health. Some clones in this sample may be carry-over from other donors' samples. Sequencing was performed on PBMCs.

The CDR3 sequence is CASVRDGRPPTYGYTF. The CDR3 DNA sequence: TGTGCCAGCGTCCGGGACGGACGCCCGCCCACCTATGGCTACACCTTC. This sequence joins TRBV6-6 and TRBJ1-2, with D perhaps TRBD1 (5 bases). CDR3 size: 16 residues. The germline V gene has CDR1 MNHNY and CDR2 SVGAGI (reference sequence). Trimming left V 8 bases short and J 4 bases short, with 23 bases between.